Listed here are 28 T cell receptor beta chains from one sample, sequenced in a study of CD8 T cells in ankylosing spondylitis. TCRdb reanalysed the 5' RACE reads using MiXCR and keeps one entry per CDR3 protein. The table records some 90,000 distinct CDR3 sequences, more than 25% of them present only once. Sequences were obtained from blood, either unsorted or a sorted T cell fraction (not recorded which). These receptors originate from a male donor with ankylosing spondylitis or in good health (not recorded which).

V gene TRBV7-8 combines with J gene TRBJ1-1, with D possibly matching TRBD1 (6 bases). CDR1 SGHVS and CDR2 FQNEAQ come from the germline V gene. The CDR3 loop spans 15 amino acids. With 5 bases removed from V and 2 bases from J, the gap between germline ends came to 15 bases. The CDR3 region has the DNA TGTGCCAGCAGCCTAAGGACAGCCTTTAACACTGAAGCTTTCTTT. This codes for CASSLRTAFNTEAFF.

This clonotype showed up just a few times. The chain has TRBV4-2 and TRBJ1-5, with D maybe TRBD1 (5 bases). CDR1 and CDR2 from the germline V gene are LGHNA and YNFKEQ. V was pared by 5 bases and J by 8 bases, with 16 bases between. There are 14 residues in the CDR3. As DNA, the CDR3 is TGTGCCAGCAGCTCTCGCCCGGGACCAGAGCCCCAGCATTTT. Protein: CASSSRPGPEPQHF.

This clonotype appeared a few times. This chain joins TRBV20-1 and TRBJ2-6; TRBD1 is a possible D gene (6 bases). The V gene's germline CDR1 is DFQATT and CDR2 SNEGSKA (reference sequence). Trimming pared 0 bases from V and 2 bases from J, leaving 8 bases between. The CDR3 contains 15 residues. The CDR3, as DNA: TGCAGTGCTAGAGACAGGGGAACTGGGGCCAACGTCCTGACTTTC. Translation: CSARDRGTGANVLTF.

The chain combines TRBV6-5 with TRBJ2-7; D gene unclear. Trimming removed 2 bases from V and 4 bases from J, with 12 bases in between. The CDR3 is made up of 14 amino acids. Germline V gene lookup returns CDR1 MNHEY and CDR2 SVGAGI. CDR3 in DNA: TGTGCCAGCAGTTACGGCTCAGCAAGTTACGAGCAGTACGTC. Its protein is CASSYGSASYEQYV.

This clonotype has just a few counts. The chain combines TRBV6-5 with TRBJ1-3, with D hard to call. V shed 6 bases and J shed 8 bases, with 8 bases lying between them. Germline-derived CDR1 and CDR2 are MNHEY and SVGAGI. There are 11 residues in the CDR3. The CDR3 coding sequence is TGTGCCAGCAGCACTTCGGACACCATATATTTT. Its translation: CASSTSDTIYF.

This clonotype showed up just a few times. The gene calls are TRBV6-5 and TRBJ1-4; D ambiguous. Trimming took 2 bases from V and 6 from J, leaving 10 bases between them. The CDR3 covers 14 residues. Per germline, CDR1 MNHEY and CDR2 SVGAGI. The CDR3 nucleotides are TGTGCCAGCAGTTACAGGGTACGGGATGAAAAACTGTTTTTT. Its protein product is CASSYRVRDEKLFF.

This clonotype showed up many times. This chain joins TRBV7-3 and TRBJ2-3; TRBD2 matches at 7 bases. CDR1 SGHTA and CDR2 FQGTGA come from the germline V gene. V lost 5 bases and J lost 2; bases outside the gene matches: 4. The CDR3 covers 14 residues. CDR3 amino acids: CASSAGTNTDTQYF. CDR3 coding DNA: TGTGCCAGCAGCGCCGGGACTAACACAGATACGCAGTATTTT.

The V gene is TRBV27, the J gene TRBJ1-1; TRBD1 agrees at 7 bases. J was trimmed by 3 bases and V by 0 bases; bases with no gene match: 4. This CDR3 is built from 15 residues. The germline gives CDR1 MNHEY, CDR2 SMNVEV (reference sequence). CDR3: CASSLSGQIDTEAFF. In nucleotides, the CDR3 is TGTGCCAGCAGTTTATCGGGACAGATTGACACTGAAGCTTTCTTT.

Many counts were recorded for this clonotype. The chain is built from TRBV20-1 and TRBJ2-2, with D possibly matching TRBD2 (5 bases). The V gene lost 4 bases and the J gene lost 3 bases, with 9 bases spanning the gap. Germline lookup yields CDR1 DFQATT and CDR2 SNEGSKA (reference sequence). The CDR3 is 13 residues long. CDR3 coding DNA: TGCAGTGCTACCGAGGGTTACACCGGGGAGCTGTTTTTT. Amino acids: CSATEGYTGELFF.

This clonotype was seen more than once but under ten times. The V gene is TRBV9, the J gene TRBJ1-1, with a tentative D call TRBD1 (5 bases). In germline, CDR1 is SGDLS, CDR2 YYNGEE. Trimming pared 0 bases from V and 0 bases from J, leaving 12 bases between. The CDR3 totals 16 residues. The CDR3 sequence: CASSVGDLRMNTEAFF. The CDR3 nucleotides are TGTGCCAGCAGCGTAGGGGACCTGCGCATGAACACTGAAGCTTTCTTT.

The genes are TRBV7-9 and TRBJ2-7, with D uncertain. CDR1 and CDR2 (germline): SEHNR, FQNEAQ (reference sequence). V was cut by 2 bases and J by 5 bases, with 13 bases left in between. The CDR3 spans 14 residues. DNA of the CDR3: TGTGCCAGCAGCTTATATAGCCAGGCCAACGAGCAGTACTTC. It translates to CASSLYSQANEQYF.

The genes are TRBV14 and TRBJ2-2; D call uncertain. The ends were cut back, 1 base at V and 7 bases at J, with 7 bases in the middle. The germline gives CDR1 SGHDN, CDR2 FVKESK. The CDR3 extends over 13 amino acids. CDR3 loop: CASSQVLGGELFF. The CDR3 coding sequence is TGTGCCAGCAGCCAAGTGCTTGGCGGGGAGCTGTTTTTT.

CDR3 amino acids: CASSLDRGRASTEAFF. CDR3 DNA: TGTGCCAGCAGCTTAGACCGGGGCAGGGCAAGTACTGAAGCTTTCTTT. The genes are TRBV7-6 and TRBJ1-1; a possible D gene is TRBD1 (5 bases). The CDR3 totals 16 residues. Trimming pared 1 base from V and 5 bases from J, leaving 17 bases between. Germline CDR1 and CDR2: SGHVS and FNYEAQ.

The chain combines TRBV20-1 with TRBJ2-7; 9 positions agree with TRBD1. The CDR3 loop spans 14 amino acids. Germline assignment: CDR1 DFQATT and CDR2 SNEGSKA (reference sequence). Trimming at V came to 6 bases and at J to 6 bases, leaving 12 bases not matched to a gene. The CDR3 loop is CSARTGTGHSEQYF. CDR3 in DNA: TGCAGTGCCAGGACCGGGACAGGGCACTCCGAGCAGTACTTC.

The rearrangement links TRBV6-5 to TRBJ1-2; D not resolved. The germline V and J ends were trimmed by 6 bases and 5 bases, with 10 bases remaining between them. The CDR3 is 12 amino acids. The germline V gene has CDR1 MNHEY and CDR2 SVGAGI. CDR3 sequence reads: CASRVYGYGYTF. The CDR3 DNA is TGTGCCAGCAGGGTATACGGATATGGCTACACCTTC.

In its sample, this clonotype was seen a few times. This chain uses TRBV7-2 with TRBJ1-5; D is ambiguous. Trimming took off 1 base at V and 6 bases at J, with 7 bases between the two ends. This CDR3 region has 13 residues. CDR1 and CDR2 (germline): SGHTA, FQGNSA. This chain's CDR3 is CASSLERVQPQHF. CDR3 bases: TGTGCCAGCAGCTTAGAAAGGGTTCAGCCCCAGCATTTT.

This clonotype was observed a few times. The chain combines TRBV5-5 with TRBJ2-3; 9 nucleotides match TRBD2. Germline assignment: CDR1 SGHKS and CDR2 YYEKEE (reference sequence). The CDR3 sequence is 14 residues long. V lost 0 bases and J lost 6; bases outside the gene matches: 2. The CDR3: CASSLASGEDTQYF. CDR3 in DNA: TGTGCCAGCAGCTTGGCTAGCGGGGAGGATACGCAGTATTTT.

There are a few counts of this clonotype. The chain uses TRBV5-5 and TRBJ1-5; D unclear. In germline, CDR1 is SGHKS, CDR2 YYEKEE (reference sequence). The CDR3 has 16 amino acids. The V and J ends lost 2 bases and 2 bases respectively, with 14 bases between them. CDR3 sequence: CASSFSADTGNQPQHF. The CDR3 DNA sequence: TGTGCCAGCAGCTTTTCCGCTGACACTGGCAATCAGCCCCAGCATTTT.

The V and J genes are TRBV7-2 and TRBJ1-5; no clear D. The CDR3 is 15 residues long. Per germline, CDR1 SGHTA and CDR2 FQGNSA. V shed 1 base and J shed 2 bases, with 9 bases lying between them. The CDR3 region is CASSLVLGGNQPQHF. DNA of the CDR3: TGTGCCAGCAGCTTAGTACTTGGGGGCAATCAGCCCCAGCATTTT.

This clonotype has ten or more counts. V and J are TRBV5-1 and TRBJ2-7; possibly TRBD1 for D (5 bases). Trimming took off 0 bases at V and 6 bases at J, with 13 bases between the two ends. Germline CDR1 and CDR2: SGHRS and YFSETQ. The CDR3 extends over 14 amino acids. CDR3 protein: CASSLGIGAREQYV. The CDR3 DNA sequence: TGCGCCAGCAGCTTGGGCATAGGGGCTCGCGAGCAGTACGTC.

The chain has TRBV20-1 and TRBJ1-4, with 8 positions matching TRBD1. CDR3 length equals 13 residues. Germline CDR1 reads DFQATT; CDR2 reads SNEGSKA (reference sequence). V trimming: 5 bases; J trimming: 12 bases; junction bases outside the gene matches: 11. The CDR3 DNA follows: TGCAGTGCTTCTCAGACAGGGGTCCCCCAACTGTTTTTT. The encoded protein is CSASQTGVPQLFF.

In DNA, the CDR3 is TGTGCCAGCTCACGCAGTCAGGCGGCACCTGAAGCTTTCTTT. Translated: CASSRSQAAPEAFF. V usage is TRBV18 and J usage is TRBJ1-1; D gene ambiguous. Germline V gives CDR1 KGHSH, CDR2 LQKENI. The CDR3 is 14 amino acids. V lost 4 bases and J lost 6, with 15 bases in between.

This clonotype showed up just a few times. The chain couples TRBV6-1 to TRBJ1-2; D is undetermined. Germline V gives CDR1 MNHNS, CDR2 SASEGT. V was clipped by 6 bases and J by 13 bases, with 15 bases between them. This CDR3 has 11 residues. For the CDR3, the DNA is TGTGCCAGCAGCCTCGTGGCCGAACCCACCTTC. It translates to CASSLVAEPTF.

The gene calls are TRBV7-9 and TRBJ1-1; D is ambiguous. Deletions cut 4 bases from V and 4 bases from J, with 10 bases between. The CDR3 length is 13 residues. Germline loops: CDR1 SEHNR, CDR2 FQNEAQ (reference sequence). The CDR3 sequence: CASSSERATEAFF. As DNA, the CDR3 is TGTGCCAGCAGCTCGGAAAGGGCCACTGAAGCTTTCTTT.

The rearrangement uses TRBV12-3 or TRBV12-4 and TRBJ2-3; maybe TRBD2 (6 bases). The V end was cut by 3 bases, the J end by 3 bases, with 19 bases between. The CDR3 covers 17 residues. The CDR3 DNA sequence: TGTGCCAGCAGTTTTCGGGGGACGCCTGGGGGAACAGATACGCAGTATTTT. Protein sequence: CASSFRGTPGGTDTQYF.

The rearrangement uses TRBV5-1 and TRBJ2-1; D is possibly TRBD1 (5 bases). Germline V lookup: CDR1 SGHRS, CDR2 YFSETQ. The CDR3 has 15 amino acids. V was clipped by 2 bases and J by 0 bases, with 9 bases between them. CDR3 sequence reads: CASSLTGYSYNEQFF. Written as DNA, the CDR3 is TGCGCCAGCAGCTTAACAGGATACTCCTACAATGAGCAGTTCTTC. Combining the CDR3 with reference TRBV5-1 and TRBJ2-1 gives the whole variable domain KAGVTQTPRYLIKTRGQQVTLSCSPISGHRSVSWYQQTPGQGLQFLFEYFSETQRNKGNFPGRFSGRQFSNSRSEMNVSTLELGDSALYLCASSLTGYSYNEQFFGPGTRLTVL.

This clonotype has at least ten counts. The chain has TRBV20-1 and TRBJ2-7; TRBD2 agrees at 7 bases. The CDR3 runs 12 residues. V lost 1 base to trimming and J lost 4 bases; unmatched junction nucleotides: 1. Germline CDR1 and CDR2: DFQATT and SNEGSKA (reference sequence). The CDR3 DNA sequence: TGCAGTGCTAGAGCGGGAGGATACGAGCAGTACTTC. It specifies CSARAGGYEQYF.

The chain links TRBV20-1 to TRBJ2-3; D call uncertain. The V end lost 2 bases, the J end lost 4 bases, and 7 bases lay between the germline ends. CDR1 DFQATT and CDR2 SNEGSKA come from the germline V gene (reference sequence). CDR3 size: 12 residues. The CDR3 nucleotides are TGCAGTGCTAGATATCTGGCAGATACGCAGTATTTT. Protein: CSARYLADTQYF.